Detailed here is one T cell receptor (beta chain). This clone was detected a few times. The antigen this receptor binds is unknown. No base qualities exist here, and no much larger clone lies one base off it. All of the isolated RNA was reverse transcribed with the High Capacity cDNA Reverse Transcription Kit, so expressed TCRB transcripts were sequenced. Deep immunoSEQ sequencing was applied to naive, central memory and regulatory T cell samples, giving an average of about 3.7 million total reads per sample. After sorted cells were lysed in RLT buffer, RNA was extracted with DNase-treated RNeasy Micro or Mini kits, with the choice depending on cell number. Each cell subset was processed separately to prevent cross-contamination, with patient and healthy donor samples processed together. Using the immunoSEQ multiplex PCR, TCRB sequences were amplified from cDNA into 87-bp fragments spanning the CDR3 region. Amplicons were sequenced on the Illumina HiSeq platform. In the original analysis: PCR bias was computationally corrected using synthetic template baselines, reads within Hamming distance 2 were collapsed, and singletons that could not be merged were discarded. Reads were aligned against IMGT so that V, D and J genes, CDR3 length and insertions or deletions at six rearrangement sites could be assigned. Within each subset, clonotype counts were normalized to sorted cell number, after which true diversity and Gini coefficients were computed with the tcR R package. The overlap coefficient, calculated on TCRB nucleotide sequences, was used to measure repertoire sharing. As a proxy for the pre-selection repertoire, out-of-frame TCRB sequences from naive cells were analyzed. The table was pulled from immuneACCESS by TCRdb, which kept in-frame rearrangements only. Such tables lose some clones; where checked, under half of the loss comes from unresolved V genes, and the rest has no known cause. That table gives V, J and clone size, and the DNA gave D and trimming. This sample holds 600,000 to 700,000 clones; about an eighth were observed only once. The ten biggest clones cover 0.022% of the sample.

Including the terminal cysteine and phenylalanine, the CDR3 comprises 13 residues. Only the CDR3 region is kept as DNA, spanning 39 bases read in frame from base 1. V drops 4 bases and J drops 0 bases, leaving 6 bases in between. From the germline V gene, CDR1 is ENHRY and CDR2 is SYGVKD. This entry comes from a study of beta chain features in type 1 diabetes listed by TCRdb under 2018. Looking at the study overall: Patients and healthy donors did not differ in mean age, gender distribution, total cell number or subset yield. The study compared the TCRB repertoires of sorted circulating CD4+ T cell subsets in recently diagnosed type 1 diabetes patients with those in matched healthy donors. A total of roughly 100,000,000 sorted cells were examined across all samples, and the number of cells per subset was strongly correlated with RNA yield. Regulatory and stem cell-like memory subsets were isolated from only 8 patients and roughly 8 healthy donors, whereas naive and central memory subsets came from all 30 or so donors.

Study-wide conclusions, independent of this receptor: In all four CD4+ subsets, TCRB CDR3 length was moderately but significantly shorter in type 1 diabetes patients. HLA sub-analyses involved small numbers of individuals, so any influence of HLA type on TCRB rearrangement remained unresolved. Because cDNA rather than genomic DNA was sequenced, highly expressing activated cells could have been over-represented, although no difference in activation and CD3 levels was found between groups. Naive, central memory and regulatory TCRB repertoires appeared to be more alike among patients than among healthy donors. Fewer insertions and more nucleotide deletions at VDJ recombination sites were observed in patients with type 1 diabetes, implying thymic rearrangement abnormalities. Shorter templates might be favored by PCR, yet because patient and control samples were amplified and corrected together, any such skew would affect both groups equally.

Each donor gave one peripheral blood draw, averaging roughly 100 mL, which was collected into heparinised tubes. Using a panel that included CD45RO, CCR7, CD25, CD127, CD95 and CD27, naive, central memory, regulatory and stem cell-like memory CD4+ T cells were sorted on a BD FACSAria II. Every sorted population had a purity above 98%. PBMCs were isolated immediately by Lymphoprep density gradient centrifugation and stained directly without culture. Samples were stained and sorted in pairs, with one healthy donor and one patient per experiment, so that batch effects were minimized. This clonotype was sampled from a man aged 18-30 years with type 1 diabetes. The sample taken for sequencing was naive CD4+ T cells from blood. The cell subset or site label here, explained by the study, means: true naive CD4+ T cells. This chain joins TRBV10-3 to TRBJ2-5; 6 matching bases give a weak D call of TRBD2. For the CDR3, the sequence is CAISVADQETQYF. At the DNA level, the sequence is TGTGCCATCAGTGTAGCGGACCAAGAGACCCAGTACTTC.